This T cell receptor beta chain was sequenced during a study of shared clonotypes between healthy human individuals. The V end lost 4 bases, the J end lost 2 bases, and 5 bases lay between the germline ends. Germline CDR1 is SEHNR and CDR2 is FQNEAQ (reference sequence). This CDR3 is built from 12 residues. Naive CD8 cells lacked CD45RO, underwent positive selection for CCR7 and left out terminally differentiated effector memory CD45RA+ cells. As to this clone: Its antigen is undetermined. Distinct nucleotide sequences in the sample also encode this CDR3.

Findings and caveats of the study: Deeper or shallower sequencing was expected to change how clonotypes are shared among donors. Non-shared clonotypes were found to have lower generation probabilities than the clonotypes that were shared by all four of the sorted-subset donors.

This table comes from immunoSEQ multiplex PCR, and its TCRdb copy is limited to in-frame clones, with some not included. Of about 2,100,000 clones listed, about 93% are singletons. This TCR came from a man between 18 and 29 years old in good health. Some clones in this sample may be carry-over from other donors' samples. Sequencing was done on a sample of naive CD8+ T cells from PBMCs. This chain links TRBV7-9 with TRBJ1-1, with D unclear. CDR3 protein: CASSSFNTEAFF. The CDR3 nucleotides read TGTGCCAGCAGCTCGTTTAACACTGAAGCTTTCTTT.